These T cell receptor beta chains were read from a single sample in a study of neurological immune-mediated disorders. TCRdb reprocessed the 5' RACE reads with MiXCR, giving one entry per CDR3 protein. Of roughly 70,000 distinct CDR3 sequences listed, 3.9% were seen once; the top ten hold 1% to 1.5%. What was sequenced was PBMCs. The receptors derive from a young man with multiple sclerosis. Each CDR3 is given with its conserved first and last residue.

>TRBV12-3/TRBV12-4|TRBJ2-5
CASRGQGQETQYF
>TRBV7-9|TRBJ1-1
CASRQQGGETEAFF
>TRBV4-1|TRBJ1-1
CASSRRGEGINVANTEAFF
>TRBV10-3|TRBJ2-1
CAIATGGARNEQFF
>TRBV4-1|TRBJ2-1
CASSQASGNNNEQFF
>TRBV9|TRBJ2-5
CASSVLPGLPNEAQYF
>TRBV20-1|TRBJ1-4
CSATQGKEKLFF
>TRBV5-1|TRBJ1-1
CASSLTGMNTEAFF
>TRBV5-1|TRBJ2-3
CASRGVDEDTQYF
>TRBV6-6|TRBJ1-1
CASRLNTEAFF
>TRBV7-8|TRBJ2-7
CASSFTTTLYEQYF
>TRBV20-1|TRBJ2-4
CSATDVLQYF
>TRBV6-5|TRBJ1-1
CASRDRVNTEAFF
>TRBV10-3|TRBJ2-1
CAISRMAGTYNEQFF
>TRBV5-1|TRBJ2-4
CASSLDLAKNIQYF
>TRBV3-1|TRBJ2-4
CASSWREGLAKNIQYF
>TRBV7-2|TRBJ2-7
CASSLGREYYEQYF
>TRBV10-3|TRBJ2-1
CAITPQLGSGEQFF
>TRBV29-1|TRBJ2-5
CSVDPGGWQTQYF
>TRBV7-2|TRBJ2-2
CASSYQGGGGELFF
>TRBV3-1|TRBJ1-1
CASSAHIGQGNTEAFF
>TRBV12-3/TRBV12-4|TRBJ1-2
CASRAVGGGYTF
>TRBV3-1|TRBJ2-5
CASSKPTGIQETQYF
>TRBV20-1|TRBJ2-3
CSASDTQDTSTDTQYF
>TRBV18|TRBJ2-7
CASSPRLGEQYF
>TRBV9|TRBJ1-4
CASSVDLEEKLFF
>TRBV5-1|TRBJ2-7
CASSLVLAGSAREQYF
>TRBV2|TRBJ2-2
CASSGQGATGELFF
>TRBV12-3/TRBV12-4|TRBJ1-2
CASSSPASYYGYTF
>TRBV15|TRBJ2-3
CATRGQGVNTQYF
>TRBV7-2|TRBJ1-1
CASSLEGPGGDFF
>TRBV5-1|TRBJ1-6
CASRVTGGSYNSPLHF
>TRBV7-3|TRBJ1-1
CASSEETGTEAFF
>TRBV20-1|TRBJ2-3
CSARGERGETDTQYF
>TRBV18|TRBJ1-2
CASSPPSANYGYTF
>TRBV5-1|TRBJ2-7
CASSFRGSVDEQYF
>TRBV5-1|TRBJ2-7
CASRTWSEQYF
>TRBV20-1|TRBJ1-1
CSAPPQGQGSMRAFF
>TRBV5-6|TRBJ1-1
CASSFGAGGTEAFF
>TRBV24-1|TRBJ1-5
CATSDGTSNQPQHF
>TRBV20-1|TRBJ2-1
CSARGIQGRYNEQFF
>TRBV4-1|TRBJ2-7
CASSQEAAEQYF
>TRBV10-3|TRBJ1-1
CAIRSGQGGPEAFF
>TRBV6-6|TRBJ1-5
CASSYSAGGKNQPQHF
>TRBV3-1|TRBJ1-5
CASSQGLSGTMNQPQHF
>TRBV3-1|TRBJ1-1
CASSQDWDRRPEAFF
>TRBV9|TRBJ2-6
CASSVGQAGSGANVLTF
>TRBV7-8|TRBJ1-5
CASSLGVSWSNQPQNF
>TRBV4-2|TRBJ1-2
CASSPSTTGRDYGYTF
>TRBV12-3/TRBV12-4|TRBJ2-3
CASSSGLSYTDTQYF
>TRBV20-1|TRBJ2-3
CSARLAGGPKLTDTQYF
>TRBV3-1|TRBJ1-5
CASSRGTGTNQPQHF
>TRBV24-1|TRBJ2-3
CATSGGSGGFTDTQYF
>TRBV7-6|TRBJ2-1
CASSPGGQGAREQFF
>TRBV6-6|TRBJ1-4
CASRGLTNEKLFF
>TRBV12-3/TRBV12-4|TRBJ1-1
CASTRIQGKTEAFF
>TRBV5-1|TRBJ2-1
CASSSGLGLFF
>TRBV9|TRBJ1-5
CASSDGRSNQPQHF
>TRBV20-1|TRBJ2-5
CSARVVQETQYF
>TRBV29-1|TRBJ2-7
CSVEQDYEQYF